These T cell receptor beta chains were read from a single sample in a study of T cell clonotyping in hematopoietic cell transplantation. Method: immunoSEQ multiplex PCR; TCRdb's copy keeps in-frame clones and lacks some. The table shows about 7,000 clones, with about 86% occurring only once. Sample: PBMCs, taken 100 days after allogeneic stem cell transplant. These receptor sequences come from a male patient in his forties or fifties who had an allogeneic stem cell transplant from a related donor, so the T cells may come from the graft donor. Some clones in this sample may be carry-over from other donors' samples. CDR3s include the opening cysteine and the closing phenylalanine or tryptophan. D genes are given only for firm matches. Rows may omit the clone size; those that give it use once, few, many or a size class.

>-|-|TRBJ1-2|TRBV19|14
-
CASSILARDYGYTF
>TRBD1|-|TRBJ1-2|TRBV2|15
TGTGCCAGCAGTCTGCCAGGGGGCTATGGCTATGGCTACACCTTC
CASSLPGGYGYGYTF
>TRBD2|once|TRBJ2-3|TRBV7-2|16
TGTGCCAGCAGCCCGCGGGGGGACTCTAGCACAGATACGCAGTATTTT
CASSPRGDSSTDTQYF
>-|-|TRBJ1-5|TRBV27|15
TGTGCCAGCAGTGCGCGGGTCGGAAGCAATCAGCCCCAGCATTTT
CASSARVGSNQPQHF
>TRBD2|-|TRBJ2-1|TRBV4-2|15
TGTGCCAGCAGCCAAGGGACTAGCGGGGACAATGAGCAGTTCTTC
CASSQGTSGDNEQFF
>TRBD1|large|TRBJ1-6|TRBV4-1|15
TGCGCCAGCAGCCAGCCGGGACAGTATAATTCACCCCTCCACTTT
CASSQPGQYNSPLHF
>-|-|TRBJ2-3|TRBV27|13
TGTGCCAGCAGTCAGGGGCTCACAGATACGCAGTATTTT
CASSQGLTDTQYF
>-|-|TRBJ2-5|TRBV14|12
TGTGCCAGCAGCCAATATACCGCGACCCAGTACTTC
CASSQYTATQYF
>-|-|TRBJ2-2|TRBV6-1|15
TGTGCCAGCACTAAGTCCCCGGTTAACACCGGGGAGCTGTTTTTT
CASTKSPVNTGELFF
>TRBD2|-|TRBJ2-7|TRBV6-5|15
TGTGCCAGCAGTTACATCCCGGGAGGAACAGACGAGCAGTACTTC
CASSYIPGGTDEQYF
>-|-|TRBJ1-1|TRBV6-5|15
TGTGCCAGCAGTTACTCGATGTATCAGAACACTGAAGCTTTCTTT
CASSYSMYQNTEAFF
>TRBD1|once|TRBJ1-1|TRBV13|18
TGTGCCAGCAGCAGATACCGGGACAGGGGGCACGGGAACACTGAAGCTTTCTTT
CASSRYRDRGHGNTEAFF
>-|-|TRBJ2-1|TRBV27|13
TGTGCCAGCAGTTTCAGGGTTGGGAATGAGCAGTTCTTC
CASSFRVGNEQFF
>-|-|TRBJ2-7|TRBV5-4|14
TGTGCCAGCAGCCCATACGGGGAGCAATACGAGCAGTACTTC
CASSPYGEQYEQYF
>TRBD2|-|TRBJ2-1|TRBV25-1|16
TGTGCCAGCAGTGAATCTGTAGCGGGGGCGGTCAATGAGCAGTTCTTC
CASSESVAGAVNEQFF
>TRBD1|-|TRBJ1-5|TRBV2|12
TGTGCCAGCTCGGACAGGGGTCAGCCCCAGCATTTT
CASSDRGQPQHF
>-|-|TRBJ1-5|TRBV30|13
TGTGCCTGGGCCCACAGGTCCAATCAGCCCCAGCATTTT
CAWAHRSNQPQHF
>-|-|TRBJ1-5|TRBV7-2|12
TGTGCCAGCAGCTTCCCAGGTCAGCCCCAGCATTTT
CASSFPGQPQHF
>TRBD2|-|TRBJ2-7|TRBV9|16
TGTGCCAGCAGCCCTCAAGCGGGAGTGCACTCCTACGAGCAGTACTTC
CASSPQAGVHSYEQYF
>-|few|TRBJ1-2|TRBV6-5|13
TGTGCCGTCTCGGCTGGACAGACCTATGGCTACACCTTC
CAVSAGQTYGYTF
>-|-|TRBJ2-6|TRBV4-2|16
TGTGCCAGCAGCCAAGCTTACTTCTCTGGGGCCAACGTCCTGACTTTC
CASSQAYFSGANVLTF
>TRBD1|-|TRBJ1-5|TRBV11-2|15
TGTGCCAGCATTTCATACAGGGGTGGCAATCAGCCCCAGCATTTT
CASISYRGGNQPQHF
>TRBD1|-|TRBJ1-1|TRBV27|13
TGTGCCAGCAGCCCCGGGACAGCCACTGAAGCTTTCTTT
CASSPGTATEAFF
>-|-|TRBJ1-1|TRBV11-2|12
TGTGCCAGCAGCTGGGCGAGGCAGGAAGCTTTCTTT
CASSWARQEAFF
>-|-|TRBJ2-5|TRBV19|12
TGTGCCAGTAGCCAAGATGCAGAGACCCAGTACTTC
CASSQDAETQYF
>TRBD1|-|TRBJ1-6|TRBV5-4|15
TGTGCCAGCAGCCGGGACAGGGGAGATAATTCACCCCTCCACTTT
CASSRDRGDNSPLHF
>-|-|TRBJ1-1|TRBV27|16
TGTGCCAGCAGTCCCACGTTACCTTCCTGGGGTACTGAAGCTTTCTTT
CASSPTLPSWGTEAFF
>-|-|TRBJ2-7|TRBV27|14
TGTGCCAGCAGATCGGTCCCAGGAGCCTACGAGCAGTACTTC
CASRSVPGAYEQYF
>-|-|TRBJ2-2|TRBV25-1|12
TGTGCCAGCAGTGTTTCAATCGGGGAGCTGTTTTTT
CASSVSIGELFF
>TRBD2|-|TRBJ2-3|TRBV19|18
TGTGCCAGTAGTGGGGGACTAGCGGGGGCCCCTAGCACAGATACGCAGTATTTT
CASSGGLAGAPSTDTQYF
>-|few|TRBJ2-5|TRBV7-2|12
TGTGCCAGCAGCTTCCCAGAAGAGACCCAGTACTTC
CASSFPEETQYF
>-|once|TRBJ2-7|TRBV7-3|13
TGTGCCAGCAGCTTAGGCGGCTTCTACGAGCAGTACTTC
CASSLGGFYEQYF
>-|-|TRBJ1-6|TRBV6-5|15
TGTGCCAGCAGTTACTCGTGGACGGATGAGGCACCCCTCCACTTT
CASSYSWTDEAPLHF
>TRBD1|-|TRBJ2-7|TRBV11-3|14
TGTGCCAGCAGCTTGGGACAGGGTCCCTACGAGCAGTACTTC
CASSLGQGPYEQYF
>TRBD1|-|TRBJ2-7|TRBV2|16
TGTGCCAGCAGCCATGCCACGGGCAGGGGGAGCTACGAGCAGTACTTC
CASSHATGRGSYEQYF
>-|-|TRBJ2-7|TRBV28|15
TGTGCCAGCAGTAGCCCGGGACGGCCCACCTACGAGCAGTACTTC
CASSSPGRPTYEQYF
>-|once|TRBJ2-6|TRBV7-2|17
TGTGCCAGCAGCTCTCGGGGCGGGTACGGCCCCGAGGGCGTCCTGACTTTC
CASSSRGGYGPEGVLTF
>-|once|TRBJ1-2|TRBV4-1|14
TGCGCCAGCAGCCAAGAACACCACGACTATGGCTACACCTTC
CASSQEHHDYGYTF
>TRBD1|-|TRBJ2-7|TRBV5-4|13
TGTGCCAGCAGCGTAGACAGGGGCGGCGAGCAGTACTTC
CASSVDRGGEQYF
>-|-|TRBJ2-7|TRBV6-5|14
TGTGCCAGCAGTTGGGGGGACGCATCTGACGAGCAGTACTTC
CASSWGDASDEQYF
>-|-|TRBJ2-7|TRBV6-5|16
TGTGCCAGCAGTTACCTCCGATGGGGTTTCGGGTACGAGCAGTACTTC
CASSYLRWGFGYEQYF
>TRBD1|-|TRBJ2-7|TRBV2|14
TGTGCCAGCAGGGAACCGACAGGGCCCTACGAGCAGTACTTC
CASREPTGPYEQYF
>TRBD1|few|TRBJ1-1|TRBV5-6|16
TGTGCCAGCAGCTTCTTTGGCACAGGGGGACGCACTGAAGCTTTCTTT
CASSFFGTGGRTEAFF
>-|-|TRBJ1-1|TRBV2|14
TGTGCCAGCAGTGGCCCCGGGCAGGGCACTGAAGCTTTCTTT
CASSGPGQGTEAFF
>TRBD1|-|TRBJ1-1|TRBV4-1|17
TGCGCCAGCAGCTATAGCCGGGACAGGGGGTTGAACACTGAAGCTTTCTTT
CASSYSRDRGLNTEAFF
>-|-|TRBJ2-7|TRBV11-1|13
TGTGCCAGCAGCTTAGACAGCTCCTACGAGCAGTACTTC
CASSLDSSYEQYF